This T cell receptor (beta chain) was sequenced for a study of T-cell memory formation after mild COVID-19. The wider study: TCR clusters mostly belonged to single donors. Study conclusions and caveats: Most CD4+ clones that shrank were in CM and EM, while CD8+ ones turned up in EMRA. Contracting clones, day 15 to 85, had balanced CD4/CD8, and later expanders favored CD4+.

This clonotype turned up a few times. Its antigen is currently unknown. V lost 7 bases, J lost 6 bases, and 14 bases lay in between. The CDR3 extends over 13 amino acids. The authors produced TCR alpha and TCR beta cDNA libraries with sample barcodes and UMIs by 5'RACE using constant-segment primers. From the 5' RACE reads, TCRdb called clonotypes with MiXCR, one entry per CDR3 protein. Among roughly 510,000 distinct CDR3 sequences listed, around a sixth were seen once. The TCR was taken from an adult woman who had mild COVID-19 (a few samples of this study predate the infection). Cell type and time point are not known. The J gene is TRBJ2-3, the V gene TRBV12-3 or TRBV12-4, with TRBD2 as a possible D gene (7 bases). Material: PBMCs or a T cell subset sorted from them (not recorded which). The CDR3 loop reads CASNAGAGDTQYF. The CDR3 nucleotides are TGTGCCAGCAACGCGGGGGCCGGGGATACGCAGTATTTT.